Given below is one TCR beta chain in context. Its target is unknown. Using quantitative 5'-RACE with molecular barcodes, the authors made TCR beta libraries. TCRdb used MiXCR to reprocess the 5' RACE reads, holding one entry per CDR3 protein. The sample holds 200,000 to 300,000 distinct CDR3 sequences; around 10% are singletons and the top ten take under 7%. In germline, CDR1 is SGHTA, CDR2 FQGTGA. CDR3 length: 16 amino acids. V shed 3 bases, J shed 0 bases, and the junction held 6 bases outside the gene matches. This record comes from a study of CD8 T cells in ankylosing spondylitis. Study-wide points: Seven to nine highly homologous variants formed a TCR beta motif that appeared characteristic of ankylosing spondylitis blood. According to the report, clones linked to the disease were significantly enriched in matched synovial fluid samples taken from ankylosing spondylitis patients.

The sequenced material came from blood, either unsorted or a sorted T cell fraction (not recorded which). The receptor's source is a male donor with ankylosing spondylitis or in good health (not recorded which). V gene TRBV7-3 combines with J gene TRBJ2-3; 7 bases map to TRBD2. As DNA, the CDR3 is TGTGCCAGCAGCTTGGGGGGGAGCGCTAGCACAGATACGCAGTATTTT. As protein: CASSLGGSASTDTQYF.